Shown below are 18 T cell receptor beta chains from a single sample sequenced in a study of blood T cells in healthy people across ages. A second roughly 6 to 12 cycle PCR used barcoded and J-beta primers. TCRdb re-called the 5' RACE reads through MiXCR, storing one row per CDR3 protein. The sample holds fewer than 750,000 distinct CDR3 sequences, roughly 48% seen once. Sequenced sample: blood. The receptors stem from a man at least 80 years old in good health.

J is TRBJ2-6 and V is TRBV20-1; D is ambiguous. Trimming cost V 6 bases and J 4 bases, with 10 bases left between them. The CDR3 covers 13 residues. The germline V gene has CDR1 DFQATT and CDR2 SNEGSKA (reference sequence). CDR3 nucleotide sequence: TGCAGTGCGCCGCTTGCCGGGGCCAACGTCCTGACTTTC. It specifies CSAPLAGANVLTF.

The chain employs TRBV6-1 and TRBJ2-3; D gene uncertain. V was clipped by 1 base and J by 5 bases, with 1 base between them. The CDR3 runs 11 residues. Germline values: CDR1 MNHNS, CDR2 SASEGT. The DNA for the CDR3 is TGTGCCAGCAGTGAAGAAGATACGCAGTATTTT. Residues: CASSEEDTQYF.

V is TRBV5-1 and J is TRBJ2-1, with D possibly matching TRBD1 (6 bases). Trimming pared 0 bases from V and 0 bases from J, leaving 10 bases between. The CDR3 extends over 16 amino acids. Germline V gives CDR1 SGHRS, CDR2 YFSETQ. CDR3 nucleotides: TGCGCCAGCAGCTTGGAGCAGGGGAGCTCCTACAATGAGCAGTTCTTC. This encodes CASSLEQGSSYNEQFF. Full variable domain (remainder filled in from reference TRBV5-1 and TRBJ2-1): KAGVTQTPRYLIKTRGQQVTLSCSPISGHRSVSWYQQTPGQGLQFLFEYFSETQRNKGNFPGRFSGRQFSNSRSEMNVSTLELGDSALYLCASSLEQGSSYNEQFFGPGTRLTVL.

This chain links TRBV13 with TRBJ2-3, with 7 positions matching TRBD2. V trimming: 11 bases; J trimming: 3 bases; junction bases outside the gene matches: 8. This CDR3 spans 13 amino acids. The germline V gene encodes CDR1 PRHDT and CDR2 FYEKMQ (reference sequence). The CDR3 loop reads CACRTSGTDTQYF. DNA of the CDR3: TGTGCCTGCCGGACTAGTGGGACAGATACGCAGTATTTT.

V gene TRBV20-1 combines with J gene TRBJ1-4; possible D gene TRBD1, 5 bases. The germline CDR1 and CDR2 sequences are DFQATT and SNEGSKA (reference sequence). Trimming removed 6 bases from V and 3 bases from J, with 17 bases in between. The CDR3 consists of 15 residues. CDR3 DNA sequence: TGCAGTGCAACCCGGGACCCCGCACCTAATGAAAAACTGTTTTTT. It translates to CSATRDPAPNEKLFF.

This clonotype was seen a handful of times. The CDR3 coding sequence is TGCAGTGCTAGGCCCCTCAATTCCAAAAACATTCAGTACTTC. It encodes CSARPLNSKNIQYF. V is TRBV20-1 and J is TRBJ2-4; D remains unclear. Germline loops: CDR1 DFQATT, CDR2 SNEGSKA (reference sequence). The CDR3 length is 14 residues. V lost 3 bases to trimming and J lost 2 bases, with 11 bases between them.

This clonotype has just one count. The chain is built from TRBV20-1 and TRBJ2-5, with 7 positions matching TRBD1. The last part of the DNA fits TRBJ2-4 better; the J call may be wrong. Germline CDR1 reads DFQATT; CDR2 reads SNEGSKA (reference sequence). The CDR3 has 14 residues. CDR3 bases: TGCAGTGCTGCCATAGGACAGGTTGGGAACATTCAGTACTTC. This gives the protein CSAAIGQVGNIQYF.

This clonotype was detected a few times. This chain joins TRBV4-3 and TRBJ2-3, with 8 nucleotides matching TRBD2. Germline CDR1 is LGHNA and CDR2 is YSLEER. This CDR3 has 16 amino acids. V gave up 0 bases and J gave up 6 bases; unmatched junction bases: 8. The CDR3 DNA reads TGCGCCAGCAGCCAAGATTTCGGGGGGGGCGGGGATACGCAGTATTTT. This gives the protein CASSQDFGGGGDTQYF.

The V call is TRBV10-3, the J call TRBJ2-5; the D is unclear. The J call may be in error: the DNA end matches TRBJ2-7 better. Germline V gene data show CDR1 as ENHRY and CDR2 as SYGVKD. The CDR3 is 10 amino acids. The CDR3 loop is CAIGVVEQYF. In nucleotides, the CDR3 is TGTGCCATAGGAGTGGTCGAGCAGTACTTC.

V is TRBV5-1 and J is TRBJ1-2, with D unclear. The CDR3 sequence is 14 residues long. The ends were cut back, 0 bases at V and 1 base at J, with 7 bases in the middle. Germline values: CDR1 SGHRS, CDR2 YFSETQ. The CDR3: CASSLGADNYGYTF. CDR3 DNA sequence: TGCGCCAGCAGCTTGGGGGCGGATAACTATGGCTACACCTTC.

This clonotype was counted a single time. The chain is built from TRBV6-2 or TRBV6-3 and TRBJ2-5, with 9 bases that match TRBD2. V dropped 4 bases and J dropped 3; count of bases not matched to a gene: 9. The germline V gene has CDR1 MNHEY and CDR2 SVGEGT. The CDR3 runs 16 residues. DNA for the CDR3: TGTGCCAGCAGTTTAATCCGGCTAGCGGGGAAAGAGACCCAGTACTTC. Protein sequence: CASSLIRLAGKETQYF.

This clonotype has just a few counts. The rearrangement uses TRBV7-2 and TRBJ2-4; 7 bases align to TRBD1. V was clipped by 5 bases and J by 5 bases; unmatched bases: 9. The CDR3 runs 15 residues. Germline V gene data show CDR1 as SGHTA and CDR2 as FQGNSA. The CDR3 DNA follows: TGTGCCAGCAGCAAAGCCGGGACAGTACAAAACATTCAGTACTTC. This sequence encodes CASSKAGTVQNIQYF.

This chain joins TRBV12-3 or TRBV12-4 and TRBJ2-5, with a possible D match to TRBD1 (7 bases). Trimming removed 7 bases from V and 3 bases from J, with 15 bases in between. The CDR3 runs to 14 residues. The DNA of the CDR3 is TGTGCCAGCACCTTTCAGGGGGGAAAAGAGACCCAGTACTTC. Translated, it gives CASTFQGGKETQYF.

This clonotype has only a few counts. V is TRBV5-1 and J is TRBJ2-3, with TRBD1 identical over 8 bases. The CDR3 has 17 amino acids. The germline CDR1 and CDR2 sequences are SGHRS and YFSETQ. V lost 4 bases, J lost 4 bases, and 14 bases stayed unmatched. The CDR3 DNA reads as TGCGCCAGCAGCCGCCGCCTCACAGGGGGTATCGCAGATACGCAGTATTTT. Its translation: CASSRRLTGGIADTQYF.

The chain employs TRBV7-6 and TRBJ2-3; 8 nucleotides agree with TRBD1. J was trimmed by 2 bases and V by 4 bases; bases with no gene match: 8. Per germline, CDR1 SGHVS and CDR2 FNYEAQ. This CDR3 is 16 amino acids long. The CDR3 sequence is CASSWGTGSFTDTQYF. CDR3 DNA sequence: TGTGCCAGCAGCTGGGGGACAGGTTCCTTCACAGATACGCAGTATTTT.

The chain joins TRBV29-1 to TRBJ2-5; the match to TRBD1 covers 10 bases. J gave up 5 bases and V 6 bases, and 9 bases lay outside the gene matches. This CDR3 region has 14 residues. CDR1 and CDR2 from the germline V gene are SQVTM and ANQGSEA. CDR3 nucleotide sequence: TGCAGCGTGGATCCGACAGGGGGCTGGGAGACCCAGTACTTC. Translating gives CSVDPTGGWETQYF.

The CDR3 region has the DNA TGCGCCAGCAGCCGACAGGGAAACGGTTACGAGCAGTACTTC. This translates into CASSRQGNGYEQYF. The chain employs TRBV4-1 and TRBJ2-7, with 7 positions matching TRBD1. The V segment lost 4 bases and the J segment 4 bases; nucleotides outside the gene matches: 7. Germline V gene lookup returns CDR1 MGHRA and CDR2 YSYEKL. This CDR3 contains 14 residues.

The V call is TRBV28, the J call TRBJ2-7; D may match TRBD1 or TRBD2 (6 bases each). CDR1 is MDHEN and CDR2 is SYDVKM in the germline V gene. The CDR3 spans 14 residues. Deletions cut 8 bases from V and 3 bases from J, with 17 bases between. The CDR3 sequence is CASRGSGTNYEQYF. The CDR3 DNA follows: TGTGCCAGCCGGGGGAGTGGGACAAACTACGAGCAGTACTTC.